The following is a TCR beta chain sequence with its context. This sample is drawn from a study of shared clonotypes between healthy human individuals. Terminally differentiated effector memory CD45RA+ cells were left out of the naive CD8 fraction, which was CD45RO-negative and positively selected for CCR7. Produced via immunoSEQ multiplex PCR; TCRdb's table is partial and in-frame only. This sample has over 2,000,000 clones, with roughly 93% found just once. J lost 4 bases, V lost 2 bases, and 3 bases had no gene match. The germline CDR1 and CDR2 sequences are MNHEY and SVGAGI. This CDR3 is 15 amino acids long.

This sequence was found in a man between 18 and 35 years old in good health. Some clones in this sample may be carry-over from other donors' samples. The genes are TRBV6-5 and TRBJ2-1; 9 bases match TRBD2. Sequencing was carried out using naive CD8+ T cells from PBMCs. CDR3: CASSYGLAPYNEQFF. In DNA, the CDR3 is TGTGCCAGCAGTTACGGACTAGCGCCGTACAATGAGCAGTTCTTC.